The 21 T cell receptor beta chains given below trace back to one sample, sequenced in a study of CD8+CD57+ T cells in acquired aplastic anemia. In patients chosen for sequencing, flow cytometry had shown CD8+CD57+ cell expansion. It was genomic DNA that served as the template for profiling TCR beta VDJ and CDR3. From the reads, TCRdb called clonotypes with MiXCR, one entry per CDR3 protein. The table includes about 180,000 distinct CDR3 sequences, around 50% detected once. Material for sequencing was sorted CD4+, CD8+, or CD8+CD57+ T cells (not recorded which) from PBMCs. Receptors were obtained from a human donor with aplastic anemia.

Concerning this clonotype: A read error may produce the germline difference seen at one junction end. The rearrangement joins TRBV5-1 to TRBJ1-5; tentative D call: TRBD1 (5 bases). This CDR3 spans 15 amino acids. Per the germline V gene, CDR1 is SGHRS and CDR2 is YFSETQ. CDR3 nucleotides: TGCGCCAGCAGCTTGGTGGGGGGAGCGTATCAGCCCCAGCGTTTT. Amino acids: CASSLVGGAYQPQRF.

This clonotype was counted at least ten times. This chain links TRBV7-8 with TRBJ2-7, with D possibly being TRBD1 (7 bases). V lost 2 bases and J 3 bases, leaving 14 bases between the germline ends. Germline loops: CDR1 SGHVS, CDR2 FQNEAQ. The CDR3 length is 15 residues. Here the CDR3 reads CASSLPAGGYYEQYF. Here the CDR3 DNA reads TGTGCCAGCAGCTTACCGGCAGGGGGGTACTACGAGCAGTACTTC.

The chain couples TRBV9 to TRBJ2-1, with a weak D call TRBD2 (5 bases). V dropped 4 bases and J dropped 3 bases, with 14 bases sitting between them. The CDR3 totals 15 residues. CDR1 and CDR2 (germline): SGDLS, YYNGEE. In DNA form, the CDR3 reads TGTGCCAGCAGCCTTACTAGTTCCCACTACAATGAGCAGTTCTTC. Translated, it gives CASSLTSSHYNEQFF.

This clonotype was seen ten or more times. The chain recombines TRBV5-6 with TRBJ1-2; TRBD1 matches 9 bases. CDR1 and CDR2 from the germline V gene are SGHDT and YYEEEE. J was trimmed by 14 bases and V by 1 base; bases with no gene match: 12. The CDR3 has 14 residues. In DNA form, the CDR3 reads TGTGCCAGCAGCTTGAGACAGGGGGGCCTCCTTGTTACCTTC. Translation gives CASSLRQGGLLVTF.

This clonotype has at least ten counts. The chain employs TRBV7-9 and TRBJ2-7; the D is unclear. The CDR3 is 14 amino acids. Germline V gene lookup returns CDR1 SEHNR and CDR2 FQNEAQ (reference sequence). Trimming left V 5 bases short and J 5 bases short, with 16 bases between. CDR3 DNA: TGTGCCAGCAGCCTGTCGGCGCATTGGGACGAGCAGTACTTC. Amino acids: CASSLSAHWDEQYF. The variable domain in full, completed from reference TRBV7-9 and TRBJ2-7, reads DTGVSQNPRHKITKRGQNVTFRCDPISEHNRLYWYRQTLGQGPEFLTYFQNEAQLEKSRLLSDRFSAERPKGSFSTLEIQRTEQGDSAMYLCASSLSAHWDEQYFGPGTRLTVT.

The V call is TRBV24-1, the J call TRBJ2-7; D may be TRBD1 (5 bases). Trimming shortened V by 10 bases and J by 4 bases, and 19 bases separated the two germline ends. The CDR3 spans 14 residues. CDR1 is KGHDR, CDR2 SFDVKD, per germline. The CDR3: CATPRTHIGYEQYF. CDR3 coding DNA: TGTGCCACTCCTCGGACACACATAGGGTACGAGCAGTACTTC.

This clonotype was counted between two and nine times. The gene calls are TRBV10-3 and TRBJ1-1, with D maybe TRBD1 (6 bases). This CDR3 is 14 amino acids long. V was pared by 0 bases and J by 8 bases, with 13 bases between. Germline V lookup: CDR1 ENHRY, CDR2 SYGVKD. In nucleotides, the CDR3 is TGTGCCATCAGTGAGTCGAATCCCCAGGGGGAAGCTTTCTTT. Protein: CAISESNPQGEAFF.

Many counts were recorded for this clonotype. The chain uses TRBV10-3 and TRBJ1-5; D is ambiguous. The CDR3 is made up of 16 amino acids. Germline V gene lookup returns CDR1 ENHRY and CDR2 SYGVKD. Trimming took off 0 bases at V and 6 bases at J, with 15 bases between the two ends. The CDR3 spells CAISESMGNEAQPQHF. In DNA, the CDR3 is TGTGCCATCAGTGAGTCGATGGGGAATGAGGCTCAGCCCCAGCATTTT.

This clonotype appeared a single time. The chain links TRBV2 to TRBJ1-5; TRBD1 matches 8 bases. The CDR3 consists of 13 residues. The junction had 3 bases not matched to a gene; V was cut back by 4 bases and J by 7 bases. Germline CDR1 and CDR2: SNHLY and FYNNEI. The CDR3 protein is CASSGQGMQPQHF. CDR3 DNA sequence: TGTGCCAGCAGTGGACAGGGGATGCAGCCCCAGCATTTT. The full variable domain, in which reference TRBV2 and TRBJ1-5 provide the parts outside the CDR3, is EPEVTQTPSHQVTQMGQEVILRCVPISNHLYFYWYRQILGQKVEFLVSFYNNEISEKSEIFDDQFSVERPDGSNFTLKIRSTKLEDSAMYFCASSGQGMQPQHFGDGTRLSIL.

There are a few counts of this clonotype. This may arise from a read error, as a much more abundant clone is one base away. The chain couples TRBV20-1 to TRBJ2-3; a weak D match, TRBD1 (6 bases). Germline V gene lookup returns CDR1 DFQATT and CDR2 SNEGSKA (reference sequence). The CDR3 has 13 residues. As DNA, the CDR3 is TGCAGTGCTTTCTCCGGAGCGACAGGTACGCAGTATTTT. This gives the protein CSAFSGATGTQYF.

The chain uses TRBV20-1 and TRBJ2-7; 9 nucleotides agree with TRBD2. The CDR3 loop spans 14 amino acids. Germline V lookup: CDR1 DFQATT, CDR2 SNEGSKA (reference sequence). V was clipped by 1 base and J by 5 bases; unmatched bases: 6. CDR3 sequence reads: CSARGLAGRHEQYF. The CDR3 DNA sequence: TGCAGTGCTAGAGGGCTAGCGGGAAGGCACGAGCAGTACTTC.

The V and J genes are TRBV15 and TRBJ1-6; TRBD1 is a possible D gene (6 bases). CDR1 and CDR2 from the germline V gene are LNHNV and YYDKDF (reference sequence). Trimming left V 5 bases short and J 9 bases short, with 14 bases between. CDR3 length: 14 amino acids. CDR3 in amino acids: CATSGRGLGSPLHF. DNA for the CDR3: TGTGCCACCAGCGGCAGGGGACTGGGTTCACCCCTCCACTTT.

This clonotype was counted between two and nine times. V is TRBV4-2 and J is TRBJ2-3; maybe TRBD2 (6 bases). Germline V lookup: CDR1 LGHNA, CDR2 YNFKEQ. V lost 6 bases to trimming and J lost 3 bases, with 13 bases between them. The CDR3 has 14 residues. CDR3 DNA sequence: TGTGCCAGCAGTCCCGGGACTTCGACAGATACGCAGTATTTT. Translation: CASSPGTSTDTQYF.

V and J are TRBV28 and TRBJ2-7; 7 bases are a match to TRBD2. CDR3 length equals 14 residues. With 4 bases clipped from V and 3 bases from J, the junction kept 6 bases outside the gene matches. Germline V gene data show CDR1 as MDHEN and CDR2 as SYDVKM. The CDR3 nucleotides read TGTGCCAGCAGTTATTACCGCGGGGGCTACGAGCAGTACTTC. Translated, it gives CASSYYRGGYEQYF. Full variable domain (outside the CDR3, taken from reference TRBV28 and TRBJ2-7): DVKVTQSSRYLVKRTGEKVFLECVQDMDHENMFWYRQDPGLGLRLIYFSYDVKMKEKGDIPEGYSVSREKKERFSLILESASTNQTSMYLCASSYYRGGYEQYFGPGTRLTVT.

The chain's CDR3 is CASRGTGLTYEQYF. The CDR3 DNA follows: TGCGCCAGCAGGGGCACAGGCCTCACCTACGAGCAGTACTTC. The V call is TRBV5-1, the J call TRBJ2-5; TRBD1 might be the D (5 bases). The J call could be wrong; TRBJ2-7 is a better fit for the DNA end. The CDR3 consists of 14 residues. Germline CDR1 SGHRS, CDR2 YFSETQ.

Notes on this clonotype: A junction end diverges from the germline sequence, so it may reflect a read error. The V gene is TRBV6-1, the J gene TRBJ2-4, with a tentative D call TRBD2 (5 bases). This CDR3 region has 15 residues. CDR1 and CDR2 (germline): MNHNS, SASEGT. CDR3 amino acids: CARSGRGEGKNIQYF. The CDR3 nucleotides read TGTGCCAGGAGTGGAAGAGGCGAGGGCAAAAACATTCAGTACTTC.

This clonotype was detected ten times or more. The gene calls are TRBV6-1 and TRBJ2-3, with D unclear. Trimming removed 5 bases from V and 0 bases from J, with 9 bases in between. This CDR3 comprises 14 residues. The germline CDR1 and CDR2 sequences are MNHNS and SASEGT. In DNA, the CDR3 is TGTGCCAGCAGTTTCACAGAGAGCACAGATACGCAGTATTTT. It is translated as CASSFTESTDTQYF.

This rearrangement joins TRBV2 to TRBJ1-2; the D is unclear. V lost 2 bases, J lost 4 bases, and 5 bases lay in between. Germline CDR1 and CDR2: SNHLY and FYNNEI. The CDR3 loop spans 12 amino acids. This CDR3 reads CASSEPAYGYTF. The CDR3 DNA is TGTGCCAGCAGTGAACCCGCCTATGGCTACACCTTC.

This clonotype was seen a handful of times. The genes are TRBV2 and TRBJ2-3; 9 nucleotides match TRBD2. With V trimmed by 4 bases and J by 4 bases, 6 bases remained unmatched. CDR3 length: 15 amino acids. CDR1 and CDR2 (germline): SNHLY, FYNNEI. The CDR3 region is CASSVGAGGPDTQYF. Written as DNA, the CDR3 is TGTGCCAGCAGTGTGGGAGCGGGGGGCCCAGATACGCAGTATTTT. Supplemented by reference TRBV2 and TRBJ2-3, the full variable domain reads EPEVTQTPSHQVTQMGQEVILRCVPISNHLYFYWYRQILGQKVEFLVSFYNNEISEKSEIFDDQFSVERPDGSNFTLKIRSTKLEDSAMYFCASSVGAGGPDTQYFGPGTRLTVL.

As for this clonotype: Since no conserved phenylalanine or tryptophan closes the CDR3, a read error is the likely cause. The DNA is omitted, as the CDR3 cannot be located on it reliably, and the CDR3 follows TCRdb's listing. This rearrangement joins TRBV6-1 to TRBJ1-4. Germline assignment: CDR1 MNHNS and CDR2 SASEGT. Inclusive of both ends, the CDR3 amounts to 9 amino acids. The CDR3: CASSEARSG.

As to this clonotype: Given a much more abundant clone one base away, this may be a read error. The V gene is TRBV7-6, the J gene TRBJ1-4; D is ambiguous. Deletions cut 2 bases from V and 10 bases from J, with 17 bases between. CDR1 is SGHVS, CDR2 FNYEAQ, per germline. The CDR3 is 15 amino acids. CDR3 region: CASSLSGSVGGKLFF. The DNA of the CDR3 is TGTGCCAGCAGCTTATCGGGAAGCGTTGGAGGAAAACTGTTTTTT.